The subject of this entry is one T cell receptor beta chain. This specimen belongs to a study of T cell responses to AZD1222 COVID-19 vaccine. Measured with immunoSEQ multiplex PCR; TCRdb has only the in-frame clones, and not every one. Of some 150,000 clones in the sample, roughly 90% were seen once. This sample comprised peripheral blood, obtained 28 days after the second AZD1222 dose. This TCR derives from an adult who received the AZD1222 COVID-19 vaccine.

The CDR3 DNA reads TGTGCCAGCAGTTACTCAGGACAGGGCCCGTTGAGGAAGTATTTT. Translated: CASSYSGQGPLRKYF. V and J are TRBV6-5 and TRBJ2-3; 8 bases fit TRBD1. Germline V CDR1 and CDR2: MNHEY, SVGAGI. V lost 0 bases and J lost 13; bases outside the gene matches: 12. The CDR3 is made up of 15 amino acids.